The next 5 T cell receptor beta chains were all read from a single sample in a study of early T cells in non-severe SARS-CoV-2 infection. Via MiXCR, TCRdb re-called the 5' RACE reads, giving one row per CDR3 protein. The sample comprises about 55,000 distinct CDR3 sequences, around 14% of which are singletons, and 9% to 10% rests with the top ten. The source material was whole blood, sampled at baseline. The receptors shown here come from an adult who was a healthcare worker with PCR-confirmed SARS-CoV-2 infection or an uninfected control (not recorded which).

This clonotype was detected only a few times. This rearrangement joins TRBV20-1 to TRBJ2-5, with a tentative D call TRBD2 (5 bases). Germline values: CDR1 DFQATT, CDR2 SNEGSKA (reference sequence). V was clipped by 6 bases and J by 4 bases, with 15 bases between them. The CDR3 runs to 13 residues. CDR3 protein: CSAGRTLRETQYF. CDR3 sequence (DNA): TGCAGTGCCGGAAGGACTCTGCGAGAGACCCAGTACTTC.

There are a few counts of this clonotype. The chain has TRBV5-1 and TRBJ2-7, with D possibly matching TRBD2 (5 bases). The V gene lost 5 bases and the J gene lost 2 bases, with 14 bases spanning the gap. The CDR3 loop spans 14 amino acids. Germline-derived CDR1 and CDR2 are SGHRS and YFSETQ. The CDR3 sequence is CASSGGRTTYEQYF. The CDR3 DNA is TGCGCCAGCAGTGGAGGCAGGACCACCTACGAGCAGTACTTC.

The chain has TRBV6-2 or TRBV6-3 and TRBJ1-1; D not certain. The V and J ends lost 5 bases and 0 bases respectively, with 1 base between them. The germline V gene encodes CDR1 MNHEY and CDR2 SVGEGT. The CDR3 sequence is 11 residues long. Written as DNA, the CDR3 is TGTGCCAGCAGTATGAACACTGAAGCTTTCTTT. Its translation: CASSMNTEAFF.

This clonotype was seen only a few times. The chain couples TRBV30 to TRBJ1-5; a possible D gene is TRBD1 (6 bases). The ends were cut back, 5 bases at V and 7 bases at J, with 18 bases in the middle. Germline CDR1 and CDR2: GTSNPN and SVGIG (reference sequence). The CDR3 is 14 amino acids. CDR3 region: CAWDPGTRGQPQHF. The CDR3 region has the DNA TGTGCCTGGGACCCGGGGACACGAGGGCAGCCCCAGCATTTT.

In its sample, this clonotype was seen many times. The chain employs TRBV7-2 and TRBJ2-2; D gene uncertain. This CDR3 spans 14 amino acids. Germline V lookup: CDR1 SGHTA, CDR2 FQGNSA. V lost 5 bases, J lost 1 base, and 8 bases lay in between. The CDR3 region is CASSPDGNTGELFF. The CDR3, as DNA: TGTGCCAGCAGCCCGGACGGGAACACCGGGGAGCTGTTTTTT.